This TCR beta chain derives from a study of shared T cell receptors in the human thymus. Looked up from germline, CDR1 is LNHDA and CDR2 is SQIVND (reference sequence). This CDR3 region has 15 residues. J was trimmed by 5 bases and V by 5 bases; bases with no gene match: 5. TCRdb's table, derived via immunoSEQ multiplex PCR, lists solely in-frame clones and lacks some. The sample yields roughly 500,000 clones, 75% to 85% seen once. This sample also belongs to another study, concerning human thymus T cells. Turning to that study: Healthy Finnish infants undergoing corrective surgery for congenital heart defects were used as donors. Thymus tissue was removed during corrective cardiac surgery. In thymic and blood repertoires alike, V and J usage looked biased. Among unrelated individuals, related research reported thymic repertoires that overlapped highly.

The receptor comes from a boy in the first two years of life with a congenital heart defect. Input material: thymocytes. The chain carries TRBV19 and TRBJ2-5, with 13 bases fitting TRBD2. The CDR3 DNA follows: TGTGCCAGTAGTGCGACTAGCGGGAGGCGGGAGACCCAGTACTTC. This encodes CASSATSGRRETQYF. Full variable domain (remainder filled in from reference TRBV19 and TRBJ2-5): DGGITQSPKYLFRKEGQNVTLSCEQNLNHDAMYWYRQDPGQGLRLIYYSQIVNDFQKGDIAEGYSVSREKKESFPLTVTSAQKNPTAFYLCASSATSGRRETQYFGPGTRLLVL.